This TCR beta chain was found in a study of spatial heterogeneity in lung cancer. Study-level points and caveats: Tumors with more nonsynonymous mutations had more expanded intratumoral alpha and beta TCRs.

Sample time point: sample taken at primary tumor resection. There were 72 donors, all of them untreated patients with early-stage non-small cell lung cancer. From germline, CDR1 is LGHDT and CDR2 YNNKEL (reference sequence). The CDR3 sequence is 17 residues long. J was trimmed by 3 bases and V by 2 bases; bases with no gene match: 10. On each TCR cDNA molecule, a unique molecular identifier was present. TCRdb called the 5' RACE reads again in MiXCR, with one record for every CDR3 protein. This table holds about 4,400 distinct CDR3 sequences, 7.5% to 10% found once. By share, this clonotype ranks as medium-sized (0.01 to 0.1%). Its matching antigen is unknown.

The chain couples TRBV3-1 to TRBJ2-5; 9 nucleotides align to TRBD1. Sequencing was performed on lung tumor tissue, taken at surgery. The clonotype was recovered from a male donor with early-stage non-small cell lung cancer. CDR3 in DNA: TGTGCCAGCAGCCAAAGCCGTCCGGGACAGGGAAAAGAGACCCAGTACTTC. Translation: CASSQSRPGQGKETQYF.